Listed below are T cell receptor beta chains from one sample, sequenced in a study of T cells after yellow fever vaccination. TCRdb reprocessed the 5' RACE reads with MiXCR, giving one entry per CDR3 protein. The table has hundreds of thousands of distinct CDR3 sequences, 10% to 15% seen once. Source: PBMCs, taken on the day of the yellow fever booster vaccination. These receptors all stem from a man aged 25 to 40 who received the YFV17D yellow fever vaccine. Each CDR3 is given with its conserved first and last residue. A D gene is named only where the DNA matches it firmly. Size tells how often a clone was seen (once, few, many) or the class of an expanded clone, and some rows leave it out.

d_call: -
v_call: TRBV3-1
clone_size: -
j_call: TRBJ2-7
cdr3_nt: TGTGCCAGCAGCCAAGGACAGTATTCCTACGAGCAGTACTTC
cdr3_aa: CASSQGQYSYEQYF

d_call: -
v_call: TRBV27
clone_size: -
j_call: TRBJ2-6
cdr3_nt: TGTGCCATCAGGGGCCGAGGGGCCAACATCCTGACTTTC
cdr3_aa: CAIRGRGANILTF

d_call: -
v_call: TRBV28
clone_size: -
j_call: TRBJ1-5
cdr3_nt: TGTGCCAGCAGCCGAACCCGGGGAGGCAATCAGCCCCAGCATTTT
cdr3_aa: CASSRTRGGNQPQHF

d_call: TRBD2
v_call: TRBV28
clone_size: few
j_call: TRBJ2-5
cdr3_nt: TGTGCCAGCAGTTCTACCTCCAGGGAGGGAGAGACCCAGTACTTC
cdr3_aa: CASSSTSREGETQYF

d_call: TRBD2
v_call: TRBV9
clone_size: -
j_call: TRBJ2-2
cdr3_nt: TGTGCCAGCAGGCGGGAGGGCGTCGGGGAGCTGTTTTTT
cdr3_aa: CASRREGVGELFF

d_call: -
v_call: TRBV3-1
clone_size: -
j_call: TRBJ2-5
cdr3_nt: TGTGCCAGCAGCCTTTCCTCCATTATCCAAGAGACCCAGTACTTC
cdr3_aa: CASSLSSIIQETQYF

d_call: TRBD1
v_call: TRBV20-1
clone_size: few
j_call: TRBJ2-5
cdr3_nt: TGCAGTGCTGAATACAGGGGGCGTGAGACCCAGTACTTC
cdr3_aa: CSAEYRGRETQYF

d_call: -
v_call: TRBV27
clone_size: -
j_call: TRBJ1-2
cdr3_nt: TGTGCCAGCAGCCCATTAACTAGCGACCATGACTATGGCTACACCTTC
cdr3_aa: CASSPLTSDHDYGYTF

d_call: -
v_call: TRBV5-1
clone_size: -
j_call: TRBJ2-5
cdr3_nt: TGCGCCAGCAGCTTGGCCTTAGGATACTCCCAAGAGACCCAGTACTTC
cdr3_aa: CASSLALGYSQETQYF

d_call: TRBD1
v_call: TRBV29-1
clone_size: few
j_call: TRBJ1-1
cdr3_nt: TGCAGCGTTCAACCAGGGGGCCTCATGAACACTGAAGCTTTCTTT
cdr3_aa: CSVQPGGLMNTEAFF

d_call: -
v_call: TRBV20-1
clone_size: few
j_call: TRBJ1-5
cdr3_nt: TGCAGTGCTGCCTTGGGGCAGCCCAATCAGCCCCAGCATTTT
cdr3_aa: CSAALGQPNQPQHF

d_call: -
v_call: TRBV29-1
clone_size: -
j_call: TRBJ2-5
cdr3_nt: TGCAGCGTTGAAATCCGGAGCGAGACCCAGTACTTC
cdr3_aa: CSVEIRSETQYF

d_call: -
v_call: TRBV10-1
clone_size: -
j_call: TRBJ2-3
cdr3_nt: TGCGCCAGCAGTGAGGGGAAGGATACGCAGTATTTT
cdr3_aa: CASSEGKDTQYF

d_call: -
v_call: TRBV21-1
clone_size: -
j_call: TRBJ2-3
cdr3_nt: TGTGCCAGCAGCAAACAATCGGTTTTGGCCACAGATACGCAGTATTTT
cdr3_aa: CASSKQSVLATDTQYF

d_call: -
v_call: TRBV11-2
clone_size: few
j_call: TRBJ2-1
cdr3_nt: TGTGCCAGCAGCTCGCTGAGCTTAGGGTTCTTC
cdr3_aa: CASSSLSLGFF

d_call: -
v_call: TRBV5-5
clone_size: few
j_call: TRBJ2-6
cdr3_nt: TGTGCCAGCATCCTCAGCTCTGGGGCCAACGTCCTGACTTTC
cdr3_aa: CASILSSGANVLTF

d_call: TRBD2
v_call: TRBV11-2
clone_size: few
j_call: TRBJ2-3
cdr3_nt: TGTGCCAGCAGCTGGACCGGGACTAGCATACAGGCGGCAGATACGCAGTATTTT
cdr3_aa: CASSWTGTSIQAADTQYF

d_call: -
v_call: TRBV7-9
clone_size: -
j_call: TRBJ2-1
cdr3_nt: TGTGCCAGCAGTCCGCGGGCTCACAATGAGCAGTTCTTC
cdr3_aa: CASSPRAHNEQFF

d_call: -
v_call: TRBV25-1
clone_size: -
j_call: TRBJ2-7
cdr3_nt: TGTGCCAGCAGTGGCCTAGGGCTCGGCTACGAGCAGTACTTC
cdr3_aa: CASSGLGLGYEQYF

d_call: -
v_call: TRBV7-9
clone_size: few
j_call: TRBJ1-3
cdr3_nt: TGTGCCAGCAGCTCCCCGGCAGGCAACTCTGGAAACACCATATATTTT
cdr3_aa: CASSSPAGNSGNTIYF

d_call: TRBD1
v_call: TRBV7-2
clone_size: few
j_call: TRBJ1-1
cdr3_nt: TGTGCCAGCAGAAAAAACAGGGGAAACACTGAAGCTTTCTTT
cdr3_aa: CASRKNRGNTEAFF

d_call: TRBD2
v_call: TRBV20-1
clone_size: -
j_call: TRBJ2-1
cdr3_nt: TGCAGTGCTCGACGGACTAGCGGGAGAGCGATGGGTGAGCAGTTCTTC
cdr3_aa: CSARRTSGRAMGEQFF

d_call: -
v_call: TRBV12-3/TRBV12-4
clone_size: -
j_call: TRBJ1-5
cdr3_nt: TGTGCCAGCAGTCCGCGGGATAGCAATCAGCCCCAGCATTTT
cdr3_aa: CASSPRDSNQPQHF

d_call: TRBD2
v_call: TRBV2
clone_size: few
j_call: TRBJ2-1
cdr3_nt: TGTGCCAGCACCGGGGGACTAGCGGGAGGCTTCTCCTACAATGAGCAGTTCTTC
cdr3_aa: CASTGGLAGGFSYNEQFF

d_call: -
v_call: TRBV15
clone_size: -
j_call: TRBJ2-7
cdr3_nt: TGTGCCACCAGCAAGGGGCTGGGGATCTACGAGCAGTACTTC
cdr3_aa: CATSKGLGIYEQYF

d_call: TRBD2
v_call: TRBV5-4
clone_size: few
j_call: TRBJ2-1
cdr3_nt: TGTGCCAGCAGCTTGGGAGCGGGAGTTCACAATGAGCAGTTCTTC
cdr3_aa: CASSLGAGVHNEQFF

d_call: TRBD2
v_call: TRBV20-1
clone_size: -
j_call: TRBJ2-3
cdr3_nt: TGCAGTGCTAGACACCCACGGGGCGGGAGCGGGACAGATACGCAGTATTTT
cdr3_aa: CSARHPRGGSGTDTQYF

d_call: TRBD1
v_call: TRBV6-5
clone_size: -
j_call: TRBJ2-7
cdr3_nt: TGTGCCAGCAGTTACTCTTCGAGACAGGGGCGGACCTACGAGCAGTACTTC
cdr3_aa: CASSYSSRQGRTYEQYF

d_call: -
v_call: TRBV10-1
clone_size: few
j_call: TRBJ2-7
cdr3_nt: TGCGCCAGCAGTGAAGGAGGGCGACCCTACGAGCAGTACTTC
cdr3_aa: CASSEGGRPYEQYF

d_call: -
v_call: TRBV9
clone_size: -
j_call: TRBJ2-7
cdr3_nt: TGTGCCAGCAGCGTAGGAGGGCTTAACGGCGGCGAGCAGTACTTC
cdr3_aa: CASSVGGLNGGEQYF

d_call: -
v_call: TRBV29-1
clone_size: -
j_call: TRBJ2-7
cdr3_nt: TGCAGCGGGACCAGCGACGCCTACGAGCAGTACTTC
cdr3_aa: CSGTSDAYEQYF